This T cell receptor beta chain came from a study of vaccination and CD4 T cells after COVID-19. With respect to this clonotype: The target antigen is unknown.

The Oncomine TCR Beta short-read assay sequenced DNA from cultured CD4+ T cells. TCRdb re-called the PCR reads with MiXCR, one entry per CDR3 protein. Of around 20,000 distinct CDR3 sequences detected, about two fifths appear once; the ten largest clones hold approximately 15%. Treatment meaning: roughly ten-day PBMC culture with coronavirus spike peptide pools or control peptides (ViraFEST assay). TCR sequencing followed the expansion of antigen-specific T cells with peptide pools in ViraFEST. CDR1 and CDR2 (germline): MNHEY, SMNVEV (reference sequence). The V segment lost 5 bases and the J segment 9 bases; nucleotides outside the gene matches: 16. The CDR3 spans 15 residues.

Sequencing was carried out using CD4+ T cells from blood, cultured in vitro. The receptor comes from a human donor who had recovered from COVID-19. This chain uses TRBV27 with TRBJ2-7; 7 bases are a match to TRBD1. This CDR3 is CASSPTGTAAIAQYF. CDR3 bases: TGTGCCAGCAGTCCGACCGGGACAGCTGCCATCGCGCAGTACTTC.